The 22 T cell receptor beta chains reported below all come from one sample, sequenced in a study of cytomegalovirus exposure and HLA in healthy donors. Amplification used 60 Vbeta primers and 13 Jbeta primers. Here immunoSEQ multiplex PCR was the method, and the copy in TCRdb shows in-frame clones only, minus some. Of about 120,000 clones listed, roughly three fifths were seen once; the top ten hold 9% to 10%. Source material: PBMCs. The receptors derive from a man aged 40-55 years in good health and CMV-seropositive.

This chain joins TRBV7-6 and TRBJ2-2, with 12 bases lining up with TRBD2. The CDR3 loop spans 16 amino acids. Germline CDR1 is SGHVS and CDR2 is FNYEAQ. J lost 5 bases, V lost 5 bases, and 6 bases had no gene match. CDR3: CASSRGLAGDTGELFF. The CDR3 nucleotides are TGTGCCAGCAGCAGGGGACTAGCGGGCGATACCGGGGAGCTGTTTTTT.

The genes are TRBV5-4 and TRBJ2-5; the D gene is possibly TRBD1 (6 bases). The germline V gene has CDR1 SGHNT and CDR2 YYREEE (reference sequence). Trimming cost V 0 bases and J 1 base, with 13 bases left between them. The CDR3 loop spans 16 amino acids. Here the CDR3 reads CASSLASGQLQETQYF. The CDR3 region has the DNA TGTGCCAGCAGCTTGGCGTCGGGACAACTCCAAGAGACCCAGTACTTC.

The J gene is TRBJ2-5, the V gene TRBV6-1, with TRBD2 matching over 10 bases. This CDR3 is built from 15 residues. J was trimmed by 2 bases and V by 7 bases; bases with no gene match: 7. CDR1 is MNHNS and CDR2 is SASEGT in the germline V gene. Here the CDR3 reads CASISGGAGQETQYF. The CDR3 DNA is TGTGCCAGCATAAGCGGGGGGGCTGGGCAAGAGACCCAGTACTTC.

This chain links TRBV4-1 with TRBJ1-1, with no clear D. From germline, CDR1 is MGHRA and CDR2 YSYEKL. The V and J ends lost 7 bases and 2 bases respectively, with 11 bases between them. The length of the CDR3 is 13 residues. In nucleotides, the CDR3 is TGCGCCAGCAATCAGGCAATTAACACTGAAGCTTTCTTT. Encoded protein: CASNQAINTEAFF.

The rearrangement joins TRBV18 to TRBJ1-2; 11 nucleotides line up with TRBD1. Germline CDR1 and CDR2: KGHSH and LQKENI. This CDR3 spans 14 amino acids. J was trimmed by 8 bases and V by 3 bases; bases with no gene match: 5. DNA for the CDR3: TGTGCCAGCTCACCGTGGACAGGGGGCGAGGGCTACACCTTC. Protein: CASSPWTGGEGYTF.

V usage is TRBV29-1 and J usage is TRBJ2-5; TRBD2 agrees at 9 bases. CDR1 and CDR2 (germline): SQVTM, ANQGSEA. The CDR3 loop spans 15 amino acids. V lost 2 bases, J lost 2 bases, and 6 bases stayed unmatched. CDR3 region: CSVERRLAVQETQYF. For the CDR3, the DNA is TGCAGCGTTGAAAGGCGACTAGCGGTTCAAGAGACCCAGTACTTC.

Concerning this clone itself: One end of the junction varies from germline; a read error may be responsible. In DNA form, the CDR3 reads TGTGCCACCGACTCATCGGGACAGGGCGCCTTCGAGCGGTACTTC. Translating it yields CATDSSGQGAFERYF. The V call is TRBV28, the J call TRBJ2-7; 9 bases are shared with TRBD1. Germline V gene sequence: CDR1 MDHEN, CDR2 SYDVKM. The CDR3 has 15 amino acids.

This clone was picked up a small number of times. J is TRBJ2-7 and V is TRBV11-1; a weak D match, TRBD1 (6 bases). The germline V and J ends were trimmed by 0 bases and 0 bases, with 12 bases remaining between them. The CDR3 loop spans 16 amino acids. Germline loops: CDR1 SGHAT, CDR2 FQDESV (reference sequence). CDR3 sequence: CASSLAIGQSSYEQYF. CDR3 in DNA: TGTGCCAGCAGCTTAGCGATCGGACAGAGCTCCTACGAGCAGTACTTC.

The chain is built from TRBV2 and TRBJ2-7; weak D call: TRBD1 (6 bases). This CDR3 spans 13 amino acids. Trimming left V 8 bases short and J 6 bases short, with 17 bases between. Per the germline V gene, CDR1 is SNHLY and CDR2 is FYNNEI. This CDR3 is CASYSLGALEQYF. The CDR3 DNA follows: TGTGCCAGCTATTCTTTGGGGGCGCTCGAGCAGTACTTC.

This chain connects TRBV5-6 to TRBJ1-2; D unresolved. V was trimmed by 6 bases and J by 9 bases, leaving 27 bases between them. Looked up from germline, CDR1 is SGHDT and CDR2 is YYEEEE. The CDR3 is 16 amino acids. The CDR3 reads CASTPGPGLSSSSYTF. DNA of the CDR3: TGTGCCAGCACCCCGGGCCCCGGACTCTCTAGTAGTAGCTACACCTTC.

CDR3 protein: CASSFGTFYNEQFF. The CDR3 bases are TGTGCCAGCAGCTTCGGGACTTTCTACAATGAGCAGTTCTTC. J is TRBJ2-1 and V is TRBV7-2, with D possibly being TRBD2 (6 bases). Trimming removed 3 bases at V and 3 bases at J, with 9 bases between. The CDR3 contains 14 residues. Germline V gene data show CDR1 as SGHTA and CDR2 as FQGNSA.

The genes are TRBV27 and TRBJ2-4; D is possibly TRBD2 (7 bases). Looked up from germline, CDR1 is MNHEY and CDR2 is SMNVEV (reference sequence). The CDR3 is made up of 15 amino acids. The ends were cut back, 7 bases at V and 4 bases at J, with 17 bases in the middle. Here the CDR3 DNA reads TGTGCCAGCACCCCGAGTGGGGGGGCTAAAAACATTCAGTACTTC. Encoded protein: CASTPSGGAKNIQYF.

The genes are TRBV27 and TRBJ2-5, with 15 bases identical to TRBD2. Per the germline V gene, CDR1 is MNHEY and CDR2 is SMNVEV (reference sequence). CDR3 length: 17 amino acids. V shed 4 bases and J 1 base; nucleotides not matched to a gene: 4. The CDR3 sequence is CASSSGLAGGFQETQYF. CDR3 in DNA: TGTGCCAGCAGTTCCGGACTAGCGGGAGGGTTCCAAGAGACCCAGTACTTC.

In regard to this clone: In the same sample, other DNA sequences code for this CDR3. The DNA for the CDR3 is TGTGCCAGCAGTTACAGTGGACAGACAAATCAGCCCCAGCATTTT. This codes for CASSYSGQTNQPQHF. J is TRBJ1-5 and V is TRBV6-5; D is perhaps TRBD1 (6 bases). V was clipped by 2 bases and J by 4 bases, with 12 bases between them. The germline V gene has CDR1 MNHEY and CDR2 SVGAGI. CDR3 size: 15 residues.

Written as DNA, the CDR3 is TGTGCCAGCAGCCCTAGGACAGGGAAAAACTATGGCTACACCTTC. Its translation: CASSPRTGKNYGYTF. The genes are TRBV5-4 and TRBJ1-2; TRBD1 agrees at 8 bases. This CDR3 spans 15 amino acids. Germline lookup yields CDR1 SGHNT and CDR2 YYREEE (reference sequence). Germline trimming cut 4 bases from V and 2 bases from J; bases unmatched to any gene: 7.

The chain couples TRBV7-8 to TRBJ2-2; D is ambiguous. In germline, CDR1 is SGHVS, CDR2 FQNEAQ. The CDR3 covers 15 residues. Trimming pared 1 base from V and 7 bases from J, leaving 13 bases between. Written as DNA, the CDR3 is TGTGCCAGCAGCTTAGAACAGCCGTACCACGGGGAGCTGTTTTTT. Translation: CASSLEQPYHGELFF.

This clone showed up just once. CDR3: CASIRTHSGQETQYF. CDR3 nucleotides: TGTGCCAGCATCAGAACCCATAGCGGGCAAGAGACCCAGTACTTC. The chain links TRBV5-6 to TRBJ2-5; 7 bases are shared with TRBD2. Germline trimming cut 6 bases from V and 2 bases from J; bases unmatched to any gene: 10. Germline CDR1 SGHDT, CDR2 YYEEEE. The CDR3 loop spans 15 amino acids.

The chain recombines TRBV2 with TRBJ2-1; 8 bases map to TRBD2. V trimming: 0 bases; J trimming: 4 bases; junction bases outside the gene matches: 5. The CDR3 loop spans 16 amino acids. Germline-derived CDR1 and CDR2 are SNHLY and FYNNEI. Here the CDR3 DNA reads TGTGCCAGCAGTGAAGCCTTCGGGGGGGATTACAATGAGCAGTTCTTC. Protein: CASSEAFGGDYNEQFF.

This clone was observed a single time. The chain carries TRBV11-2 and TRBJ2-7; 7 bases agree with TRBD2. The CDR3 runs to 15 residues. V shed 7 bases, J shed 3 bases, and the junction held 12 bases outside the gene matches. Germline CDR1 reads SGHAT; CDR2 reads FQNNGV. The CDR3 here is CASTSQAGGSYEQYF. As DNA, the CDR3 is TGTGCCAGCACCTCCCAAGCGGGCGGGAGCTACGAGCAGTACTTC. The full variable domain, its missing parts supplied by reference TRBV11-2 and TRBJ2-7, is EAGVAQSPRYKIIEKRQSVAFWCNPISGHATLYWYQQILGQGPKLLIQFQNNGVVDDSQLPKDRFSAERLKGVDSTLKIQPAKLEDSAVYLCASTSQAGGSYEQYFGPGTRLTVT.

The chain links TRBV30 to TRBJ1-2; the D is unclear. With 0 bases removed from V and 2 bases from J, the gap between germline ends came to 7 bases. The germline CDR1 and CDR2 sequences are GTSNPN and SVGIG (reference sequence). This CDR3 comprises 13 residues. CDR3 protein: CAWSVQSNYGYTF. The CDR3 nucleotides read TGTGCCTGGAGTGTACAGTCGAACTATGGCTACACCTTC.

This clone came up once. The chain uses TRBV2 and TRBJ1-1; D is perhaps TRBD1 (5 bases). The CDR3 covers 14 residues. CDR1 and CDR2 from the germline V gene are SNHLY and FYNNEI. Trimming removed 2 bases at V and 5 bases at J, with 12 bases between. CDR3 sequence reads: CASSEQGRETEAFF. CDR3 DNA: TGTGCCAGCAGTGAACAGGGAAGAGAGACTGAAGCTTTCTTT.

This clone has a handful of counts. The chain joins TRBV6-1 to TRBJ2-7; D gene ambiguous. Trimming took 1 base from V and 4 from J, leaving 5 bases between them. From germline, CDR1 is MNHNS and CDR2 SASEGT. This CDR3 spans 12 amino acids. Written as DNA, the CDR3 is TGTGCCAGCAGTGAAGATATTTACGAGCAGTACTTC. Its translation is CASSEDIYEQYF.